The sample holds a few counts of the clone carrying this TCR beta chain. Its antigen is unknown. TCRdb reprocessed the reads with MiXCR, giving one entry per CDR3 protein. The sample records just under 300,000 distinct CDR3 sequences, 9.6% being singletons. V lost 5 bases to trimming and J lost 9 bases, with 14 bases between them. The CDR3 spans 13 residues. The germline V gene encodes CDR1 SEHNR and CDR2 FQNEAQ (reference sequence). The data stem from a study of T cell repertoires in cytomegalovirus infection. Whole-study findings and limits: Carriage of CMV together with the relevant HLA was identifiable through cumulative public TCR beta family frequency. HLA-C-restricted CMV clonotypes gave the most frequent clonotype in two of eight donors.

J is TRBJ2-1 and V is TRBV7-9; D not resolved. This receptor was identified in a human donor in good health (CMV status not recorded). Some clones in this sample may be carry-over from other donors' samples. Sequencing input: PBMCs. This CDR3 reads CASSTPPAAEQFF. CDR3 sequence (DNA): TGTGCCAGCAGCACTCCCCCGGCCGCTGAGCAGTTCTTC.